This T cell receptor (beta chain) came from a study of control samples from healthy donors and cancer patients. The CDR3 is 9 amino acids. Trimming took off 8 bases at V and 5 bases at J, with 3 bases between the two ends. Per the germline V gene, CDR1 is SEHNR and CDR2 is FQNEAQ (reference sequence). The data were produced by immunoSEQ multiplex PCR, yet TCRdb's version contains in-frame clones alone and is incomplete. The table has roughly 130,000 clones, roughly 90% seen once; the top ten hold 8.5% to 10%. The chain has TRBV7-9 and TRBJ1-1; no definite D call. This sequence originates from a man aged 18-30 years in good health. The specimen sequenced was blood. This CDR3 is CASGTEAFF. The CDR3 region has the DNA TGTGCCAGCGGGACTGAAGCTTTCTTT.